This record looks at one T cell receptor beta chain sequence and its context. The data belong to a study of T cell changes during pregnancy in multiple sclerosis. The V gene's germline CDR1 is SGHNT and CDR2 YENEEA. This CDR3 comprises 16 residues. V dropped 4 bases and J dropped 4; count of bases not matched to a gene: 2. Repertoires were generated with immunoSEQ multiplex PCR, while TCRdb's copy carries only in-frame clones and drops some. The sample holds roughly 67,000 clones, roughly 92% seen once. This sequence originates from a female donor with multiple sclerosis, enrolled in a pregnancy study. The J gene is TRBJ2-3, the V gene TRBV11-3; TRBD2 matches 16 bases. This specimen was peripheral blood, taken in the second trimester of pregnancy. The CDR3 spells CASSWGLAGGSDTQYF. The CDR3 DNA reads TGTGCCAGCAGCTGGGGACTAGCGGGAGGGTCAGATACGCAGTATTTT.